The next 14 T cell receptor beta chains were all read from a single sample in a study of beta chain features in type 1 diabetes. Findings and limits, study-wide: Moderate but significant shortening of TCRB CDR3s was recorded in all four CD4+ subsets from Type 1 diabetes patients.

Investigators reverse transcribed all isolated RNA, so they sequenced expressed TCRB transcripts. Repertoires were generated with immunoSEQ multiplex PCR, while TCRdb's copy carries only in-frame clones and drops some. Among about 370,000 clones listed, around 9.6% were seen once. The antigens of these receptors remain unknown. The sequenced sample was central memory CD4+ T cells from blood. Every receptor here comes from a man younger than 45 with type 1 diabetes.

This clone was seen a few times. This chain uses TRBV28 with TRBJ2-7, with D perhaps TRBD1 (6 bases). Trimming pared 6 bases from V and 2 bases from J, leaving 17 bases between. CDR1 is MDHEN, CDR2 SYDVKM, per germline. The CDR3 extends over 15 amino acids. This CDR3 is CASSPRTANTYEQYF. CDR3 DNA: TGTGCCAGCAGCCCCCGGACAGCAAATACCTACGAGCAGTACTTC.

This clone appeared a few times. V is TRBV6-1 and J is TRBJ1-2; 8 nucleotides line up with TRBD1. Unmatched junction bases numbered 3, after V lost 1 base and J lost 11 bases. CDR3 length: 12 amino acids. Looked up from germline, CDR1 is MNHNS and CDR2 is SASEGT. As DNA, the CDR3 is TGTGCCAGCAGTGAAGTGGGACAGGATTACACCTTC. Residues: CASSEVGQDYTF.

V and J are TRBV4-2 and TRBJ1-3; D may be TRBD1 (5 bases). The germline gives CDR1 LGHNA, CDR2 YNFKEQ. With 1 base removed from V and 0 bases from J, the gap between germline ends came to 13 bases. The CDR3 length is 17 residues. In DNA form, the CDR3 reads TGTGCCAGCAGCCAAGGCGGAACAGGCCTCTCTGGAAACACCATATATTTT. This gives the protein CASSQGGTGLSGNTIYF.

V gene TRBV5-1 combines with J gene TRBJ2-1, with D possibly being TRBD2 (6 bases). Germline loops: CDR1 SGHRS, CDR2 YFSETQ. The CDR3 spans 19 residues. V lost 0 bases and J 6 bases, leaving 25 bases between the germline ends. The CDR3 nucleotides read TGCGCCAGCAGCTTGGTCGGGAGCGTACAGGTCGGGAGAATCAATGAGCAGTTCTTC. This translates into CASSLVGSVQVGRINEQFF.

The chain uses TRBV10-3 and TRBJ1-2; D is perhaps TRBD1 (5 bases). CDR3 size: 16 residues. Trimming left V 4 bases short and J 2 bases short, with 17 bases between. Germline V CDR1 and CDR2: ENHRY, SYGVKD. This CDR3 is CAISGTRQRTNYGYTF. CDR3 nucleotide sequence: TGTGCCATCAGTGGGACTAGACAGCGCACCAACTATGGCTACACCTTC.

This rearrangement joins TRBV10-3 to TRBJ2-2, with 7 bases fitting TRBD1. The J segment lost 5 bases and the V segment lost 3 bases, leaving 6 bases of the junction unmatched. Germline loops: CDR1 ENHRY, CDR2 SYGVKD. This CDR3 is built from 15 residues. The CDR3 nucleotides read TGTGCCATCAGTGATTCCAGGGGGTATACCGGGGAGCTGTTTTTT. It translates to CAISDSRGYTGELFF.

This clone was seen a few times. A read error may be the cause here, since a much bigger clone is one base away. The same CDR3 also results from other DNA sequences found in this sample. The chain links TRBV7-2 to TRBJ2-3; D not resolved. This CDR3 region has 13 residues. The ends were cut back, 1 base at V and 1 base at J, with 3 bases in the middle. Germline loops: CDR1 SGHTA, CDR2 FQGNSA. The CDR3 reads CASSLVGTDTQYF. DNA of the CDR3: TGTGCCAGCAGCTTAGTAGGCACAGATACGCAGTATTTT.

This clone was detected only a few times. The rearrangement uses TRBV28 and TRBJ1-2; D unclear. CDR1 is MDHEN and CDR2 is SYDVKM in the germline V gene. The V gene lost 10 bases and the J gene lost 0 bases, with 9 bases spanning the gap. CDR3 size: 12 residues. The CDR3 bases are TGTGCCATCTCGGTAGCTAACTATGGCTACACCTTC. It translates to CAISVANYGYTF.

In this sample, this clone turned up many times. Other DNA sequences in this sample translate to the same CDR3. The rearrangement uses TRBV28 and TRBJ2-7; D is ambiguous. Germline values: CDR1 MDHEN, CDR2 SYDVKM. Trimming removed 3 bases from V and 6 bases from J, with 6 bases in between. CDR3 length: 11 amino acids. CDR3 DNA sequence: TGTGCCAGCAGTTTGCAACGCGAGCAGTACTTC. This gives the protein CASSLQREQYF.

A few counts support this clone. The chain joins TRBV11-2 to TRBJ1-1, with D maybe TRBD1 (5 bases). The V end lost 5 bases, the J end lost 0 bases, and 10 bases lay between the germline ends. CDR1 is SGHAT and CDR2 is FQNNGV in the germline V gene. This CDR3 region has 14 residues. As DNA, the CDR3 is TGTGCCAGCAGCCGGGACGGCTTGAACACTGAAGCTTTCTTT. Protein: CASSRDGLNTEAFF.

There are a few counts of this clone. The sample has other DNA sequences that encode this CDR3 too. The chain links TRBV28 to TRBJ2-1, with a possible D match to TRBD1 (6 bases). Deletions cut 4 bases from V and 0 bases from J, with 16 bases between. The CDR3 covers 17 residues. Germline-derived CDR1 and CDR2 are MDHEN and SYDVKM. The DNA for the CDR3 is TGTGCCAGCAGTTCATATCCAACAGGGAGCTCCTACAATGAGCAGTTCTTC. Amino acid sequence: CASSSYPTGSSYNEQFF.

This clone turned up a few times. The V gene is TRBV7-9, the J gene TRBJ2-6; the match to TRBD2 covers 7 bases. The CDR3 has 13 residues. The germline V gene encodes CDR1 SEHNR and CDR2 FQNEAQ (reference sequence). V lost 8 bases, J lost 8 bases, and 6 bases stayed unmatched. CDR3 in amino acids: CASAREGPNVLTF. DNA for the CDR3: TGTGCCAGCGCAAGGGAGGGGCCCAACGTCCTGACTTTC.

The genes are TRBV27 and TRBJ2-7; D unresolved. The CDR3 has 13 amino acids. V was cut by 3 bases and J by 5 bases, with 11 bases left in between. Germline V gene sequence: CDR1 MNHEY, CDR2 SMNVEV (reference sequence). The CDR3 nucleotides are TGTGCCAGCAGTTTCCCTGATTCTCACGAGCAGTACTTC. Its translation: CASSFPDSHEQYF.

The CDR3 region has the DNA TGCGCCAGCAGCTTGGATTACGGCCAGGTCTCTTATGGCTACACCTTC. It yields the protein CASSLDYGQVSYGYTF. This rearrangement joins TRBV5-1 to TRBJ1-2; D remains unclear. From germline, CDR1 is SGHRS and CDR2 YFSETQ. The CDR3 is 16 residues long. Trimming pared 0 bases from V and 5 bases from J, leaving 17 bases between.